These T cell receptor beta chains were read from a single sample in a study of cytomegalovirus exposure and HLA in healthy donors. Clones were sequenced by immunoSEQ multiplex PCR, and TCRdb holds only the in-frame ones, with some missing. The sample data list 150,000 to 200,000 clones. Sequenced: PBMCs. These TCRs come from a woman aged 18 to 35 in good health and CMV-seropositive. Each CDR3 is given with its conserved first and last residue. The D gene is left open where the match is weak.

TGTGCCAGCAGCCCGCCGGGACAGGAGATTACCGGGGAGCTGTTTTTT	CASSPPGQEITGELFF	TRBV7-2	TRBJ2-2	TRBD1
TGTGCCAGCAGCCGCGACTTCGGGACCTACGAGCAGTACTTC	CASSRDFGTYEQYF	TRBV4-2	TRBJ2-7	-
TGTGCCAGCAGACTACAGGGGGCGACAACAGATACGCAGTATTTT	CASRLQGATTDTQYF	TRBV6-5	TRBJ2-3	TRBD1
TGCGCCAGCAGCCAAGATGGGGGGTTTGGCTACACCTTC	CASSQDGGFGYTF	TRBV4-3	TRBJ1-2	-
TGTGCCAGCAGCTTAACCCGGAACAGGGGAGAGGAGACCCAGTACTTC	CASSLTRNRGEETQYF	TRBV13	TRBJ2-5	TRBD1
TGTGCTAGTGGTTTGGTACTACCTTCTCCGGGACTAGCGGGAGAAGGGGTCTACAATGAGCAGTTCTTC	CASGLVLPSPGLAGEGVYNEQFF	TRBV12-5	TRBJ2-1	TRBD2
TGTGCCAGCTCACCGAGCGGGAAAGAGACCCAGTACTTC	CASSPSGKETQYF	TRBV18	TRBJ2-5	TRBD2
TGTGCCAGCAGCTTAACGGGAGACACTGAAGCTTTCTTT	CASSLTGDTEAFF	TRBV7-6	TRBJ1-1	-
TGTGCCAGCAGTGAGGCGGGGGGGCCAGCAGATACGCAGTATTTT	CASSEAGGPADTQYF	TRBV2	TRBJ2-3	TRBD2
TGTGCCAGCAGCCCATTCTATAGCAATCAGCCCCAGCATTTT	CASSPFYSNQPQHF	TRBV2	TRBJ1-5	-
TGTGCCAGCAGCCAAGGGGGCTGGACTGAAGCTTTCTTT	CASSQGGWTEAFF	TRBV14	TRBJ1-1	-
TGTGCCAGTAGTATAGCGATGGGCGGGAGGGCCTTGACCCAGTACTTC	CASSIAMGGRALTQYF	TRBV19	TRBJ2-5	TRBD2
TGTGCCAGCACCCGATGGTGGGTCAGGCCCAGCTCCTACAATGAGCAGTTCTTC	CASTRWWVRPSSYNEQFF	TRBV2	TRBJ2-1	-
TGTGCCAGCAGCTTGGGAGGTAAACTACCGTTTAAGGATGAGCAGTTCTTC	CASSLGGKLPFKDEQFF	TRBV5-4	TRBJ2-1	-
TGTGCCAGCAGACCCAGGACTGGCCTCCAAGAGACCCAGTACTTC	CASRPRTGLQETQYF	TRBV6-5	TRBJ2-5	-
TGTGCCAGCAGCCAAGAAGACCATCGGGCGGGTCGCACAGATACGCAGTATTTT	CASSQEDHRAGRTDTQYF	TRBV14	TRBJ2-3	-
TGCGCCAGCAGCCCTGGAACCGGGACAGGGCTTGTCACTGAGCAGTTCTTC	CASSPGTGTGLVTEQFF	TRBV5-1	TRBJ2-1	TRBD1
TGTGCCAGCAGCTTTCAGCCGGGGACTAGCGGGAGGCTGGAGGAGCAGTACTTC	CASSFQPGTSGRLEEQYF	TRBV13	TRBJ2-7	TRBD2
TGTGCCAGCAGCTTAGGGACAGCGAGCAATCAGCCCCAGCATTTT	CASSLGTASNQPQHF	TRBV7-9	TRBJ1-5	-
TGTGCCAGCAGCCAAACCGGGACTATAAACGAGCAGTACTTC	CASSQTGTINEQYF	TRBV7-6	TRBJ2-7	TRBD2
TGTGCCAGCAGTTACTCCTGGACAGGGAATCAGCCCCAGCATTTT	CASSYSWTGNQPQHF	TRBV6-5	TRBJ1-5	TRBD1
TGTGCCAGCCAGGGCGCGGGGCACCCCGGGAACTATGGCTACACCTTC	CASQGAGHPGNYGYTF	TRBV28	TRBJ1-2	-
TGTGCCAGCATGGAGCGGGGGGATTACAATGAGCAGTTCTTC	CASMERGDYNEQFF	TRBV6-5	TRBJ2-1	TRBD2
TGTGCCAGCAGTTACCCGGCAGGGGTGACTGAAGCTTTCTTT	CASSYPAGVTEAFF	TRBV6-6	TRBJ1-1	-
TGTGCCAGTATGGGCGGGGGGCAAGATTATGAGCAGTTCTTC	CASMGGGQDYEQFF	TRBV19	TRBJ2-1	TRBD2
TGCGCCAGCAGAGTAGAGAGTTTGAGCACAGATACGCAGTATTTT	CASRVESLSTDTQYF	TRBV5-1	TRBJ2-3	-
TGTGCCAGCACCTATGGAGGGGCAGTCTATGGCTACACCTTC	CASTYGGAVYGYTF	TRBV11-3	TRBJ1-2	-
TGTGCCAGCAGGAGACAGGGTGGCTACGAGCAGTACTTC	CASRRQGGYEQYF	TRBV6-5	TRBJ2-7	TRBD1
TGTGCCAGCAGTGATTGGGCGGTAGCGGGAGGGCGCGACGAGCAGTACTTC	CASSDWAVAGGRDEQYF	TRBV2	TRBJ2-7	TRBD2
TGTGCCAGCTCAAGGGGGCCCCAAGAGACCCAGTACTTC	CASSRGPQETQYF	TRBV18	TRBJ2-5	TRBD1
TGTGCCAGCAGCCCATATGGGACAGGGCTAGGCTACACCTTC	CASSPYGTGLGYTF	TRBV6-1	TRBJ1-2	TRBD1
TGCAGCGTTACCGTGAGTGCGGAGACCCAGTACTTC	CSVTVSAETQYF	TRBV29-1	TRBJ2-5	-
TGTGCCAGCAGCTTTAGTCTAGCTAAAGAGCAGTTCTTC	CASSFSLAKEQFF	TRBV5-6	TRBJ2-1	-
TGTGCCAGCAGTGGGGGAGGGCTGAGGGGCGAGACCCAGTACTTC	CASSGGGLRGETQYF	TRBV2	TRBJ2-5	TRBD2
TGTGCCAGTAGTACACGACAGGAACCTACCTACGAGCAGTACTTC	CASSTRQEPTYEQYF	TRBV19	TRBJ2-7	-
TGCGCCAGCAGCCCTATTTTGACGGAGATTAGCAATCAGCCCCAGCATTTT	CASSPILTEISNQPQHF	TRBV4-1	TRBJ1-5	-
TGTGCCAGCAGCTTAGGCAGAACAGGGGGCATAAGTGGCTACACCTTC	CASSLGRTGGISGYTF	TRBV7-8	TRBJ1-2	TRBD1
TGCGCCAGCAGCCCCAGTGATTTCCCTTTGGACAATGAGCAGTTCTTC	CASSPSDFPLDNEQFF	TRBV4-1	TRBJ2-1	-
TGCGCCAGCAGCCAAGTCCAGGGTTACAATGAGCAGTTCTTC	CASSQVQGYNEQFF	TRBV4-1	TRBJ2-1	-
TGTGCCAGCAGCTTGAACACAGGGGTTAATCAGCCCCAGCATTTT	CASSLNTGVNQPQHF	TRBV7-6	TRBJ1-5	TRBD1
TGTGCCAGCAGTGAAACAGGGTATGGGGCCAACGTCCTGACTTTC	CASSETGYGANVLTF	TRBV6-1	TRBJ2-6	-
TGTGCTAGTGGTTTGGGACTAGCGGGAACCTACGAGCAGTACTTC	CASGLGLAGTYEQYF	TRBV12-5	TRBJ2-7	TRBD2
TGCGCCAGCGGAGATAGCGGGGGGGTTACTAGCACAGATACGCAGTATTTT	CASGDSGGVTSTDTQYF	TRBV10-1	TRBJ2-3	TRBD2
TGTGCCAGCAGCTTAGAGGTGGGGACAGGGGGCCTCCTCACTGAAGCTTTCTTT	CASSLEVGTGGLLTEAFF	TRBV11-3	TRBJ1-1	TRBD1
TGTGCCAGCAGCGTAGTAGGGGTCAGGACCGGGGAGCTGTTTTTT	CASSVVGVRTGELFF	TRBV9	TRBJ2-2	-
TGTGCCAGCAGCCAGGGGGGTTTGGACACTGAAGCTTTCTTT	CASSQGGLDTEAFF	TRBV7-3	TRBJ1-1	TRBD1
TGTGCCATCAGTGAGCCCGGGACTAGTGACTCCTACAATGAGCAGTTCTTC	CAISEPGTSDSYNEQFF	TRBV10-3	TRBJ2-1	TRBD2
TGTGCCAGCAGCCAAGGGGACAGGGGCAATCAGCCCCAGCATTTT	CASSQGDRGNQPQHF	TRBV4-2	TRBJ1-5	TRBD1